This entry lists 21 T cell receptor beta chains sequenced from one sample in a study of T cells in Graves' hyperthyroidism and ophthalmopathy. It was RNA transcripts that yielded the amplified TCR beta CDR3 regions. First-round RT-PCR targeting the TCR CDR3 was performed with the HTBI primer set. TCRdb re-derived calls from the multiplex PCR reads in MiXCR, one entry per CDR3 protein. The table has around 600,000 distinct CDR3 sequences, roughly 16% seen once; the top ten hold less than 3.5%. Material: blood. The receptor set was obtained from a woman between 40 and 50 years old with Graves' ophthalmopathy.

This clonotype was picked up many times. V gene TRBV2 combines with J gene TRBJ2-5, with 10 bases identical to TRBD1. The CDR3 sequence is 14 residues long. With V trimmed by 4 bases and J by 7 bases, 6 bases remained unmatched. Germline assignment: CDR1 SNHLY and CDR2 FYNNEI. In DNA, the CDR3 is TGTGCCAGCAGTGCCGGGACAGGGGTAACGACCCAGTACTTC. It yields the protein CASSAGTGVTTQYF.

This clonotype was counted ten times or more. The CDR3 nucleotides are TGTGCCAGCAGTGTATACCTAGGAGGGACTAGCGGGAGGACGACAGATACGCAGTATTTT. Translation: CASSVYLGGTSGRTTDTQYF. The chain couples TRBV27 to TRBJ2-3; 15 bases map to TRBD2. Germline trimming cut 5 bases from V and 3 bases from J; bases unmatched to any gene: 15. This CDR3 region has 20 residues. The V gene's germline CDR1 is MNHEY and CDR2 SMNVEV (reference sequence).

This rearrangement joins TRBV20-1 to TRBJ2-1; 13 bases agree with TRBD2. CDR3 length: 16 residues. Per germline, CDR1 DFQATT and CDR2 SNEGSKA (reference sequence). V shed 6 bases and J 12 bases; nucleotides not matched to a gene: 17. CDR3 residues: CSATTQLAGGPPGQFF. CDR3 bases: TGCAGTGCAACAACCCAACTAGCGGGGGGGCCCCCGGGGCAGTTCTTC.

The sample holds a few counts of this clonotype. The chain has TRBV2 and TRBJ2-7, with 9 bases that match TRBD1. Germline values: CDR1 SNHLY, CDR2 FYNNEI. There are 14 residues in the CDR3. Trimming cost V 2 bases and J 6 bases; bases outside gene matches: 5. The CDR3 region is CASSEHGTGFEQYF. In DNA form, the CDR3 reads TGTGCCAGCAGTGAACATGGGACAGGGTTCGAGCAGTACTTC.

This clonotype showed up just a few times. The chain links TRBV11-1 to TRBJ2-3, with TRBD2 matching 8 bases. Trimming removed 4 bases from V and 2 bases from J; junction bases left unmatched: 17. This CDR3 region has 19 residues. The germline V gene encodes CDR1 SGHAT and CDR2 FQDESV (reference sequence). CDR3 in amino acids: CASSSSRTNPSGSTDTQYF. The CDR3 DNA reads TGTGCCAGCAGCTCCTCCCGAACGAACCCTAGCGGGTCCACAGATACGCAGTATTTT.

This clonotype occurred many times. CDR3 region: CASRPDYRLEQFF. The CDR3 DNA follows: TGTGCCAGCAGACCTGACTACCGACTTGAGCAGTTCTTC. V usage is TRBV27 and J usage is TRBJ2-1; TRBD2 might be the D (5 bases). The CDR3 has 13 amino acids. V was cut by 6 bases and J by 9 bases, with 15 bases left in between. Per the germline V gene, CDR1 is MNHEY and CDR2 is SMNVEV (reference sequence).

As for this clonotype: This clone may be a read error of a much larger clone one base away. The chain employs TRBV7-9 and TRBJ2-5; D is possibly TRBD1 (6 bases). The length of the CDR3 is 13 residues. Germline V lookup: CDR1 SEHNR, CDR2 FQNEAQ (reference sequence). The ends were cut back, 8 bases at V and 4 bases at J, with 14 bases in the middle. The CDR3 coding sequence is TGTGCCAGCTGCCGGGACAATGGAGAGACCCAGTACTTC. Protein product: CASCRDNGETQYF.

This clonotype has ten or more counts. The chain joins TRBV7-2 to TRBJ2-1, with D possibly being TRBD2 (5 bases). The germline V gene encodes CDR1 SGHTA and CDR2 FQGNSA. Deletions cut 1 base from V and 0 bases from J, with 7 bases between. The CDR3 has 15 residues. The CDR3 coding sequence is TGTGCCAGCAGCTTAGTAGCGAACTCCTACAATGAGCAGTTCTTC. This encodes CASSLVANSYNEQFF.

This clonotype has a count of ten or more. This chain connects TRBV2 to TRBJ2-1; D is unresolved. The CDR3 has 13 residues. The V end was cut by 6 bases, the J end by 5 bases, with 11 bases between. Per the germline V gene, CDR1 is SNHLY and CDR2 is FYNNEI. CDR3 residues: CASSLVSNNEQFF. CDR3 nucleotide sequence: TGTGCCAGCAGCCTAGTGTCCAACAATGAGCAGTTCTTC.

This clonotype occurred many times. The V gene is TRBV12-3 or TRBV12-4, the J gene TRBJ2-2, with D possibly TRBD2 on 6 matching bases. V was shortened by 4 bases and J by 2 bases, with 20 bases between the two germline ends. The CDR3 loop spans 18 amino acids. The CDR3: CASSSPGGSSLNTGELFF. The CDR3 region has the DNA TGTGCCAGCAGTTCCCCCGGGGGTAGCAGCCTCAACACCGGGGAGCTGTTTTTT.

This clonotype was seen at least ten times. The V gene is TRBV10-3, the J gene TRBJ1-2; D gene ambiguous. This CDR3 has 12 residues. CDR1 is ENHRY and CDR2 is SYGVKD in the germline V gene. Trimming removed 5 bases at V and 7 bases at J, with 11 bases between. CDR3 nucleotides: TGTGCCATCAGTACTTCGTGGGGTGGCTACACCTTC. Protein product: CAISTSWGGYTF.

V gene TRBV7-2 combines with J gene TRBJ2-2; possibly TRBD2 for D (6 bases). The length of the CDR3 is 15 residues. Germline CDR1 SGHTA, CDR2 FQGNSA. The V end lost 4 bases, the J end lost 4 bases, and 13 bases lay between the germline ends. The CDR3 sequence is CASSSLPGSTGELFF. The CDR3 coding sequence is TGTGCCAGCAGCTCCCTTCCCGGGAGCACCGGGGAGCTGTTTTTT.

V and J are TRBV6-2 or TRBV6-3 and TRBJ1-1; D unresolved. Germline V gene data show CDR1 as MNHEY and CDR2 as SVGEGT. V was clipped by 0 bases and J by 4 bases, with 12 bases between them. The CDR3 is 15 residues long. The CDR3 is CASSYSRYGITEAFF. The DNA of the CDR3 is TGTGCCAGCAGTTACTCGAGGTACGGGATCACTGAAGCTTTCTTT.

This chain connects TRBV20-1 to TRBJ1-2; D is unresolved. This CDR3 is built from 10 residues. With 8 bases removed from V and 5 bases from J, the gap between germline ends came to 9 bases. Per germline, CDR1 DFQATT and CDR2 SNEGSKA (reference sequence). This CDR3 is CSSPGYGYTF. The CDR3 DNA reads TGCAGTTCACCAGGATATGGCTACACCTTC.

The chain joins TRBV3-1 to TRBJ2-3, with D unclear. Germline V CDR1 and CDR2: LGHDT, YNNKEL (reference sequence). The CDR3 runs to 16 residues. V dropped 1 base and J dropped 5 bases, with 16 bases sitting between them. The CDR3 is CASSQGPDPEVDTQYF. The CDR3 bases are TGTGCCAGCAGCCAAGGACCCGACCCAGAGGTAGATACGCAGTATTTT.

The J gene is TRBJ1-1, the V gene TRBV2, with no clear D. Looked up from germline, CDR1 is SNHLY and CDR2 is FYNNEI. V shed 7 bases and J shed 10 bases, with 13 bases lying between them. The CDR3 runs to 11 residues. The CDR3 sequence is CASKLLFGAFF. The DNA for the CDR3 is TGTGCCAGCAAATTGCTTTTTGGAGCTTTCTTT.

This clonotype was counted at least ten times. The rearrangement links TRBV28 to TRBJ2-2; 14 positions match TRBD2. CDR1 is MDHEN, CDR2 SYDVKM, per germline. The CDR3 is made up of 17 amino acids. Trimming cost V 3 bases and J 5 bases; bases outside gene matches: 5. CDR3 loop: CASSFPGLAGGTGELFF. The CDR3 coding sequence is TGTGCCAGCAGTTTCCCCGGACTAGCGGGAGGTACCGGGGAGCTGTTTTTT.

This clonotype was observed at least ten times. The chain combines TRBV28 with TRBJ1-1, with 10 bases identical to TRBD1. Losses at the gene ends were 7 bases for V and 1 base for J; bases not matched to a gene: 6. The CDR3 spans 15 residues. Germline CDR1 MDHEN, CDR2 SYDVKM. CDR3 sequence (DNA): TGTGCCAGCACCGACAGGGGGCTAAGGAACACTGAAGCTTTCTTT. As protein: CASTDRGLRNTEAFF.

The chain joins TRBV18 to TRBJ1-2; unclear D gene. The CDR3 totals 15 residues. Germline loops: CDR1 KGHSH, CDR2 LQKENI. V shed 2 bases and J shed 4 bases, with 14 bases lying between them. CDR3 amino acids: CASSPNQNSSYGYTF. The CDR3 bases are TGTGCCAGCTCACCAAACCAAAACAGCTCCTATGGCTACACCTTC.

In its sample, this clonotype was seen many times. The chain is built from TRBV3-1 and TRBJ1-1; D is undetermined. This CDR3 region has 14 residues. V was cut by 2 bases and J by 4 bases, with 11 bases left in between. Germline V gives CDR1 LGHDT, CDR2 YNNKEL (reference sequence). The CDR3 here is CASSQSWQGTEAFF. As DNA, the CDR3 is TGTGCCAGCAGCCAATCTTGGCAAGGCACTGAAGCTTTCTTT.

This chain joins TRBV7-2 and TRBJ1-4, with unresolved D. Germline V lookup: CDR1 SGHTA, CDR2 FQGNSA. There are 15 residues in the CDR3. V dropped 5 bases and J dropped 3 bases, with 13 bases sitting between them. For the CDR3, the DNA is TGTGCCAGCAGCCCGGAGGTTCGGGCTAATGAAAAACTGTTTTTT. Translating gives CASSPEVRANEKLFF.